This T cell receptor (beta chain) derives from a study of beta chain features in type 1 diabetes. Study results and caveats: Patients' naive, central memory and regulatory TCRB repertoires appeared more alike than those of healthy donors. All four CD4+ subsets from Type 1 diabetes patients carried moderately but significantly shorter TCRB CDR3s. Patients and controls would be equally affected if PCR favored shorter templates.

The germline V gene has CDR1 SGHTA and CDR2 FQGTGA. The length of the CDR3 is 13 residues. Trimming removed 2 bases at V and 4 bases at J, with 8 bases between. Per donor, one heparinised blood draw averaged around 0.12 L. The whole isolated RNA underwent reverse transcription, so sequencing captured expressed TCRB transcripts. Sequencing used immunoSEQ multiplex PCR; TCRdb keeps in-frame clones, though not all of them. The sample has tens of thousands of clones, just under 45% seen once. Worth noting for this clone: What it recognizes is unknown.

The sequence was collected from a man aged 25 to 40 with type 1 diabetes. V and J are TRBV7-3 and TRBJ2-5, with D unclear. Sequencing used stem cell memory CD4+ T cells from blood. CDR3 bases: TGTGCCAGCAGCTTATCACCGGGAGAGACCCAGTACTTC. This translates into CASSLSPGETQYF.